These 25 T cell receptor beta chains originate from one sample sequenced in a study of blood T cell repertoires in COVID-19. Sequencing was performed with immunoSEQ multiplex PCR; in TCRdb, only in-frame clones are kept and a portion is missing. Of 240,000 or so clones in the sample, 88% were seen once. The sample was peripheral blood. The receptors originated from a woman between 40 and 55 years old who had recovered from COVID-19.

The rearrangement links TRBV6-5 to TRBJ1-1, with 7 bases aligning to TRBD1. With V trimmed by 6 bases and J by 1 base, 5 bases remained unmatched. The V gene's germline CDR1 is MNHEY and CDR2 SVGAGI. The CDR3 contains 14 residues. In DNA, the CDR3 is TGTGCCAGCAGGGTAGGGACAGCGAACACTGAAGCTTTCTTT. Its protein product is CASRVGTANTEAFF.

This chain connects TRBV28 to TRBJ1-2; TRBD1 might be the D (5 bases). The CDR3 length is 13 residues. V lost 6 bases to trimming and J lost 4 bases, with 12 bases between them. The V gene's germline CDR1 is MDHEN and CDR2 SYDVKM. The CDR3 region has the DNA TGTGCCAGCAGCCCTCGGGGGGGCTATGGCTACACCTTC. Amino acids: CASSPRGGYGYTF.

The V call is TRBV10-3, the J call TRBJ2-1; 10 positions match TRBD1. The CDR3 runs 16 residues. V gave up 3 bases and J gave up 12 bases; unmatched junction bases: 14. Germline V gene lookup returns CDR1 ENHRY and CDR2 SYGVKD. CDR3 residues: CAISDSLGQGDLGQFF. CDR3 in DNA: TGTGCCATCAGTGATAGTTTAGGACAGGGGGACCTCGGGCAGTTCTTC.

The CDR3: CASSLGGNKVDEQFF. The CDR3 nucleotides read TGTGCCAGCAGTTTAGGCGGGAACAAGGTCGATGAGCAGTTCTTC. This chain uses TRBV28 with TRBJ2-1; TRBD2 is a possible D gene (6 bases). Germline V gives CDR1 MDHEN, CDR2 SYDVKM. There are 15 residues in the CDR3. V gave up 2 bases and J gave up 8 bases, with 16 bases separating them. Complete variable domain (other parts from reference TRBV28 and TRBJ2-1): DVKVTQSSRYLVKRTGEKVFLECVQDMDHENMFWYRQDPGLGLRLIYFSYDVKMKEKGDIPEGYSVSREKKERFSLILESASTNQTSMYLCASSLGGNKVDEQFFGPGTRLTVL.

The table lists this clone with a few counts. V is TRBV6-2 or TRBV6-3 and J is TRBJ2-2; 7 bases match TRBD2. The V gene end was trimmed by 6 bases and the J gene end by 4 bases; junction bases not matched to a gene: 8. The CDR3 loop spans 15 amino acids. The V gene's germline CDR1 is MNHEY and CDR2 SVGEGT. CDR3 nucleotides: TGTGCCAGCAGCCCCCCCGGGGGGATCACCGGGGAGCTGTTTTTT. This sequence encodes CASSPPGGITGELFF.

The rearrangement links TRBV29-1 to TRBJ2-7; possibly TRBD1 for D (6 bases). CDR1 SQVTM and CDR2 ANQGSEA come from the germline V gene. This CDR3 has 13 residues. Trimming took off 4 bases at V and 7 bases at J, with 17 bases between the two ends. The CDR3 sequence: CSVVPQGLGEQYF. The CDR3 nucleotides read TGCAGCGTTGTGCCCCAGGGGTTGGGGGAGCAGTACTTC.

The V call is TRBV5-6, the J call TRBJ2-5; 12 nucleotides match TRBD2. This CDR3 region has 16 residues. Germline V gene sequence: CDR1 SGHDT, CDR2 YYEEEE. J gave up 5 bases and V 0 bases, and 5 bases lay outside the gene matches. In DNA, the CDR3 is TGTGCCAGCAGCTTGGGACTAGCGGGAGCGGGGGAGACCCAGTACTTC. Its translation: CASSLGLAGAGETQYF.

The V call is TRBV10-3, the J call TRBJ2-2; a possible D gene is TRBD1 (6 bases). Per the germline V gene, CDR1 is ENHRY and CDR2 is SYGVKD. Deletions cut 3 bases from V and 7 bases from J, with 18 bases between. The CDR3 loop spans 16 amino acids. The CDR3 spells CAISDPIQGFGGELFF. CDR3 in DNA: TGTGCCATCAGTGACCCCATACAGGGCTTTGGCGGGGAGCTGTTTTTT.

The rearrangement joins TRBV7-9 to TRBJ1-4; 11 bases fit TRBD1. CDR3 length: 16 residues. V shed 5 bases, J shed 0 bases, and the junction held 2 bases outside the gene matches. The V gene's germline CDR1 is SEHNR and CDR2 FQNEAQ (reference sequence). In DNA, the CDR3 is TGTGCCAGCAGCCTGGGACAGGGGGCAACTAATGAAAAACTGTTTTTT. It yields the protein CASSLGQGATNEKLFF.

In its sample, this clone was seen once. CDR3 residues: CAWSVRGVLNTEAFF. The CDR3 DNA reads as TGTGCCTGGAGTGTACGGGGGGTCCTGAACACTGAAGCTTTCTTT. The chain uses TRBV30 and TRBJ1-1; a possible D gene is TRBD1 (5 bases). The CDR3 sequence is 15 residues long. Germline-derived CDR1 and CDR2 are GTSNPN and SVGIG (reference sequence). The V end was cut by 0 bases, the J end by 0 bases, with 11 bases between.

The gene calls are TRBV27 and TRBJ1-1; D uncertain. V was cut by 5 bases and J by 4 bases, with 5 bases left in between. Germline assignment: CDR1 MNHEY and CDR2 SMNVEV (reference sequence). The CDR3 length is 11 residues. Here the CDR3 reads CASSGSTEAFF. CDR3 in DNA: TGTGCCAGCAGTGGGAGCACTGAAGCTTTCTTT.

The chain couples TRBV7-3 to TRBJ2-5; 7 bases line up with TRBD1. CDR1 is SGHTA and CDR2 is FQGTGA in the germline V gene. The CDR3 has 15 amino acids. The V and J ends lost 5 bases and 4 bases, in that order; junction bases with no gene match: 10. The CDR3 DNA reads TGTGCCAGCAGCATCGGACAGGACCCCCGAGAGACCCAGTACTTC. This codes for CASSIGQDPRETQYF. Filled out from reference TRBV7-3 and TRBJ2-5, the complete variable domain reads GAGVSQTPSNKVTEKGKYVELRCDPISGHTALYWYRQSLGQGPEFLIYFQGTGAADDSGLPNDRFFAVRPEGSVSTLKIQRTERGDSAVYLCASSIGQDPRETQYFGPGTRLLVL.

This chain connects TRBV4-2 to TRBJ2-4, with TRBD2 as a possible D gene (5 bases). The CDR3 is 15 residues long. The germline V gene encodes CDR1 LGHNA and CDR2 YNFKEQ. Trimming stripped 0 bases from V and 2 bases from J, with 8 bases between. For the CDR3, the DNA is TGTGCCAGCAGCCAAGATCGGGATTCCAAAAACATTCAGTACTTC. As protein: CASSQDRDSKNIQYF.

The chain combines TRBV5-1 with TRBJ2-1, with 11 bases aligning to TRBD2. This CDR3 region has 14 residues. CDR1 is SGHRS and CDR2 is YFSETQ in the germline V gene. V dropped 7 bases and J dropped 9; count of bases not matched to a gene: 9. The CDR3 spells CASGELAGEVEQFF. The CDR3, as DNA: TGCGCCAGCGGGGAACTAGCGGGAGAGGTTGAGCAGTTCTTC. The variable domain in full, with the rest retrieved from reference TRBV5-1 and TRBJ2-1, is KAGVTQTPRYLIKTRGQQVTLSCSPISGHRSVSWYQQTPGQGLQFLFEYFSETQRNKGNFPGRFSGRQFSNSRSEMNVSTLELGDSALYLCASGELAGEVEQFFGPGTRLTVL.

This sequence joins TRBV5-6 and TRBJ2-5; TRBD2 aligns across 11 bases. After removal of 3 bases from V and 6 bases from J, the junction contained 4 bases not matched to a gene. CDR3 length: 14 amino acids. The germline CDR1 and CDR2 sequences are SGHDT and YYEEEE. In nucleotides, the CDR3 is TGTGCCAGCAGCTGGGCTAGCGGGAGGAAGACCCAGTACTTC. Translated: CASSWASGRKTQYF.

The V and J genes are TRBV3-1 (or the pseudogene TRBV3-2) and TRBJ1-6, with TRBD1 identical over 7 bases. Losses at the gene ends were 4 bases for V and 9 bases for J; bases not matched to a gene: 12. Germline loops: CDR1 LGHDT, CDR2 YNNKEL (reference sequence). The CDR3 is made up of 16 amino acids. The CDR3 region is CASSPRTGVFGSPLHF. CDR3 DNA: TGTGCCAGCAGCCCACGGACAGGTGTCTTTGGTTCACCCCTCCACTTT.

The genes are TRBV5-5 and TRBJ2-2, with TRBD2 matching 8 bases. With 4 bases clipped from V and 3 bases from J, the junction kept 2 bases outside the gene matches. The germline V gene has CDR1 SGHKS and CDR2 YYEKEE (reference sequence). This CDR3 is 14 amino acids long. The CDR3 sequence is CASSPGGDTGELFF. CDR3 in DNA: TGTGCCAGCAGCCCGGGGGGGGACACCGGGGAGCTGTTTTTT.

The gene calls are TRBV7-3 and TRBJ2-5, with 8 bases matching TRBD2. The junction had 3 bases not matched to a gene; V was cut back by 5 bases and J by 1 base. Looked up from germline, CDR1 is SGHTA and CDR2 is FQGTGA. This CDR3 has 14 amino acids. CDR3 sequence: CASSLAGPQETQYF. The CDR3 DNA reads as TGTGCCAGCAGCCTAGCGGGCCCCCAAGAGACCCAGTACTTC.

Turning to this clone: Other DNA sequences from this sample encode an identical CDR3 as well. The V call is TRBV5-6, the J call TRBJ2-5; perhaps TRBD1 as D (5 bases). Trimming left V 0 bases short and J 1 base short, with 10 bases between. The CDR3 has 15 residues. Germline values: CDR1 SGHDT, CDR2 YYEEEE. CDR3 sequence: CASSLVGRAQETQYF. The CDR3 DNA reads TGTGCCAGCAGCTTGGTCGGCAGGGCCCAAGAGACCCAGTACTTC.

V is TRBV24-1 and J is TRBJ2-1, with a weak D call TRBD2 (7 bases). The CDR3 extends over 15 amino acids. Germline values: CDR1 KGHDR, CDR2 SFDVKD. Trimming took off 0 bases at V and 6 bases at J, with 11 bases between the two ends. CDR3 nucleotides: TGTGCCACCAGTGATTTGGGGGAGGGGGGCAATGAGCAGTTCTTC. Its protein is CATSDLGEGGNEQFF.

This rearrangement joins TRBV10-3 to TRBJ1-2; 7 bases fit TRBD1. The CDR3 spans 12 residues. V lost 4 bases to trimming and J lost 8 bases; unmatched junction nucleotides: 4. Germline V gene data show CDR1 as ENHRY and CDR2 as SYGVKD. The CDR3 DNA follows: TGTGCCATCAGTGGCCCAGGGGGGGGCTACACCTTC. This sequence encodes CAISGPGGGYTF.

V and J are TRBV11-3 and TRBJ1-1; no clear D gene. Per the germline V gene, CDR1 is SGHNT and CDR2 is YENEEA. The germline V and J ends were trimmed by 0 bases and 7 bases, with 6 bases remaining between them. CDR3 length: 12 residues. CDR3 protein: CASSLDPGEAFF. For the CDR3, the DNA is TGTGCCAGCAGCTTAGATCCGGGTGAAGCTTTCTTT.

The chain uses TRBV6-5 and TRBJ2-7; no clear D. The V gene's germline CDR1 is MNHEY and CDR2 SVGAGI. Trimming cost V 2 bases and J 6 bases, with 11 bases left between them. The CDR3 runs 13 residues. DNA of the CDR3: TGTGCCAGCAGTTACGGGCGCGCGTCCGAGCAGTACTTC. Its translation: CASSYGRASEQYF.

This clone was seen just once. The genes are TRBV9 and TRBJ1-1; a possible D gene is TRBD1 (5 bases). Per the germline V gene, CDR1 is SGDLS and CDR2 is YYNGEE. The CDR3 has 14 amino acids. V was cut by 4 bases and J by 1 base, with 11 bases left in between. The CDR3 sequence is CASSWGTANTEAFF. Written as DNA, the CDR3 is TGTGCCAGCAGCTGGGGGACTGCGAACACTGAAGCTTTCTTT.

CDR3 amino acids: CASRAVYEQYF. Here the CDR3 DNA reads TGTGCCAGCAGGGCAGTCTACGAGCAGTACTTC. The V and J genes are TRBV11-2 and TRBJ2-7; D unresolved. Trimming left V 6 bases short and J 3 bases short, with 6 bases between. Germline V gives CDR1 SGHAT, CDR2 FQNNGV. This CDR3 comprises 11 residues.